The next 9 T cell receptor beta chains were all read from a single sample in a study of blood T cell repertoires in COVID-19. Assay: immunoSEQ multiplex PCR; the TCRdb copy retains only in-frame clones and omits some. The sample holds tens of thousands of clones, 70% to 85% seen once. The material sequenced was peripheral blood. The receptors here all came from an older woman with acute or convalescent COVID-19.

The J gene is TRBJ2-1, the V gene TRBV28, with 14 bases fitting TRBD2. Germline V gene data show CDR1 as MDHEN and CDR2 as SYDVKM. This CDR3 is built from 15 residues. After removal of 6 bases from V and 7 bases from J, the junction contained 5 bases not matched to a gene. The CDR3 protein is CASSLGTSGRNEQFF. Here the CDR3 DNA reads TGTGCCAGCAGCCTAGGGACTAGCGGGAGAAATGAGCAGTTCTTC.

The chain combines TRBV5-1 with TRBJ2-5, with 7 nucleotides matching TRBD2. V shed 5 bases, J shed 2 bases, and the junction held 9 bases outside the gene matches. The CDR3 has 15 residues. Germline V gives CDR1 SGHRS, CDR2 YFSETQ. CDR3 sequence (DNA): TGCGCCAGCAGGCCTAGCGGAGGTTCTCAAGAGACCCAGTACTTC. This encodes CASRPSGGSQETQYF. Complete variable domain (other parts from reference TRBV5-1 and TRBJ2-5): KAGVTQTPRYLIKTRGQQVTLSCSPISGHRSVSWYQQTPGQGLQFLFEYFSETQRNKGNFPGRFSGRQFSNSRSEMNVSTLELGDSALYLCASRPSGGSQETQYFGPGTRLLVL.

The V call is TRBV3-1 (or the pseudogene TRBV3-2), the J call TRBJ2-5; 8 bases match TRBD2. This CDR3 is 17 amino acids long. V gave up 1 base and J gave up 0 bases; unmatched junction bases: 7. Looked up from germline, CDR1 is LGHDT and CDR2 is YNNKEL (reference sequence). The CDR3 protein is CASSQVGATSDQETQYF. The DNA of the CDR3 is TGTGCCAGCAGCCAAGTGGGGGCGACTAGCGACCAAGAGACCCAGTACTTC.

The chain joins TRBV7-6 to TRBJ2-1; 14 bases agree with TRBD2. Germline CDR1 SGHVS, CDR2 FNYEAQ. This CDR3 has 18 amino acids. Germline trimming cut 6 bases from V and 7 bases from J; bases unmatched to any gene: 14. CDR3 loop: CASSPGLAGGLRGNEQFF. CDR3 nucleotides: TGTGCCAGCAGTCCTGGACTAGCGGGGGGCCTTAGGGGAAATGAGCAGTTCTTC.

The chain couples TRBV30 to TRBJ2-1; 7 bases line up with TRBD1. The CDR3 consists of 13 residues. Germline assignment: CDR1 GTSNPN and CDR2 SVGIG (reference sequence). After removal of 0 bases from V and 15 bases from J, the junction contained 11 bases not matched to a gene. The CDR3 DNA reads as TGTGCCTGGAGTGTACGAAGGGGGCAGGGGTCGTTCTTC. Residues: CAWSVRRGQGSFF.

The chain joins TRBV11-2 to TRBJ2-2, with unresolved D. Germline V lookup: CDR1 SGHAT, CDR2 FQNNGV. The CDR3 covers 13 residues. V lost 4 bases and J 5 bases, leaving 8 bases between the germline ends. The CDR3 is CASSSLWTGELFF. CDR3 nucleotides: TGTGCCAGCAGCTCCCTATGGACCGGGGAGCTGTTTTTT.

This rearrangement joins TRBV10-1 to TRBJ1-2; 7 bases line up with TRBD1. CDR3 length: 14 residues. Germline-derived CDR1 and CDR2 are WNHNN and SYGVQD (reference sequence). V trimming: 11 bases; J trimming: 6 bases; junction bases outside the gene matches: 15. CDR3 protein: CAGNNPLTGNGYTF. The CDR3 region has the DNA TGCGCCGGAAACAATCCCTTGACAGGGAATGGCTACACCTTC.

With respect to this clone: Other DNA sequences from this sample encode an identical CDR3 as well. The chain carries TRBV10-3 and TRBJ1-3; D might be TRBD1 (6 bases). Trimming cost V 7 bases and J 4 bases, with 17 bases left between them. This CDR3 comprises 15 residues. Germline CDR1 and CDR2: ENHRY and SYGVKD. The CDR3 nucleotides are TGTGCCATCAAAATAGGGGGGGACCGAGGAAACACCATATATTTT. This codes for CAIKIGGDRGNTIYF.

The DNA for the CDR3 is TGCAGCGTTGTCCTAGCGGGGCAAGTGGAGACCCAGTACTTC. The encoded protein is CSVVLAGQVETQYF. The rearrangement links TRBV29-1 to TRBJ2-5, with 9 bases fitting TRBD2. There are 14 residues in the CDR3. Germline V gene lookup returns CDR1 SQVTM and CDR2 ANQGSEA. V lost 4 bases, J lost 5 bases, and 8 bases stayed unmatched.